This entry lists 21 T cell receptor beta chains sequenced from one sample in a study of Ad26.COV2.S vaccination and SARS-CoV-2 variants. Sequencing used immunoSEQ multiplex PCR; TCRdb keeps in-frame clones, though not all of them. Altogether hundreds of thousands of clones are present, 89% being singletons, with the ten largest covering about 1.5%. Specified treatment: over 15 received Ad26.COV2.S at low or high dose, single or two shots; roughly 5 received placebo; per-sample allocation not given. The study sampled participants on day 63 after the first vaccine or placebo injection. This specimen was peripheral blood, taken in a trial of Ad26.COV2.S vaccine versus placebo. The receptors here all came from a person between 18 and 65 years old who received the Ad26.COV2.S COVID-19 vaccine or a placebo.

The rearrangement links TRBV6-6 to TRBJ1-5; no firm D call. Germline CDR1 reads MNHNY; CDR2 reads SVGAGI (reference sequence). V was cut by 5 bases and J by 1 base, with 9 bases left in between. This CDR3 is 14 amino acids long. CDR3 DNA sequence: TGTGCCAGCAGTCCCCAAGGCAGCAATCAGCCCCAGCATTTT. This sequence encodes CASSPQGSNQPQHF.

The chain links TRBV29-1 to TRBJ1-1, with D unclear. Germline CDR1 and CDR2: SQVTM and ANQGSEA. Deletions cut 5 bases from V and 2 bases from J, with 12 bases between. CDR3 length: 13 residues. The CDR3 loop is CSVPRTVNTEAFF. DNA for the CDR3: TGCAGCGTTCCCCGGACGGTAAACACTGAAGCTTTCTTT. Looking up the rest from reference TRBV29-1 and TRBJ1-1 gives the full variable domain: SAVISQKPSRDICQRGTSLTIQCQVDSQVTMMFWYRQQPGQSLTLIATANQGSEATYESGFVIDKFPISRPNLTFSTLTVSNMSPEDSSIYLCSVPRTVNTEAFFGQGTRLTVV.

On this clone itself: Other DNA sequences in this specimen translate into the identical CDR3. The rearrangement joins TRBV9 to TRBJ2-5; perhaps TRBD2 as D (5 bases). The V and J ends lost 2 bases and 2 bases respectively, with 7 bases between them. This CDR3 has 13 amino acids. Germline V CDR1 and CDR2: SGDLS, YYNGEE. CDR3 in DNA: TGTGCCAGCAGCGTTAGCGTACAAGAGACCCAGTACTTC. Translating gives CASSVSVQETQYF.

The V gene is TRBV5-8, the J gene TRBJ2-3, with D unresolved. Looked up from germline, CDR1 is SGHTS and CDR2 is YDEGEE. V lost 2 bases and J lost 8, with 6 bases in between. The CDR3 consists of 11 residues. In DNA, the CDR3 is TGTGCCAGCAGCTTTCACGTTACGCAGTATTTT. It is translated as CASSFHVTQYF.

The chain recombines TRBV18 with TRBJ2-3, with 7 positions matching TRBD2. The length of the CDR3 is 15 residues. Germline CDR1 and CDR2: KGHSH and LQKENI. J was trimmed by 4 bases and V by 5 bases; bases with no gene match: 9. The CDR3: CASSGGLVSADTQYF. CDR3 DNA: TGTGCCAGCTCAGGCGGACTAGTAAGCGCAGATACGCAGTATTTT.

The rearrangement links TRBV5-4 to TRBJ1-2; perhaps TRBD1 as D (5 bases). The CDR3 runs 13 residues. Germline CDR1 reads SGHNT; CDR2 reads YYREEE (reference sequence). V gave up 2 bases and J gave up 2 bases, with 7 bases separating them. The CDR3 is CASSFGGNYGYTF. CDR3 nucleotide sequence: TGTGCCAGCAGCTTTGGGGGGAACTATGGCTACACCTTC.

The V and J genes are TRBV2 and TRBJ1-1; tentative D call: TRBD1 (6 bases). The V end was cut by 5 bases, the J end by 0 bases, with 16 bases between. From germline, CDR1 is SNHLY and CDR2 FYNNEI. CDR3 length: 16 amino acids. DNA for the CDR3: TGTGCCAGCAGTCAGAGCCGACAGGCCCTGAACACTGAAGCTTTCTTT. Its protein is CASSQSRQALNTEAFF.

The chain couples TRBV6-5 to TRBJ2-5, with D uncertain. Germline V lookup: CDR1 MNHEY, CDR2 SVGAGI. Trimming left V 1 base short and J 3 bases short, with 6 bases between. This CDR3 spans 13 amino acids. CDR3 amino acids: CASSYFSEETQYF. The CDR3 nucleotides read TGTGCCAGCAGTTACTTTTCAGAAGAGACCCAGTACTTC.

The V gene is TRBV4-2, the J gene TRBJ2-5; D unclear. This CDR3 has 14 residues. Germline CDR1 LGHNA, CDR2 YNFKEQ. V was trimmed by 1 base and J by 1 base, leaving 7 bases between them. The CDR3 loop is CASSQASVQETQYF. The CDR3 DNA is TGTGCCAGCAGCCAAGCAAGCGTCCAAGAGACCCAGTACTTC.

The V call is TRBV3-1 (or the pseudogene TRBV3-2), the J call TRBJ2-1; maybe TRBD1 (6 bases). CDR1 is LGHDT, CDR2 YNNKEL, per germline (reference sequence). Trimming removed 1 base at V and 5 bases at J, with 18 bases between. This CDR3 is 17 amino acids long. This chain's CDR3 is CASSQGGQPLLNNEQFF. Written as DNA, the CDR3 is TGTGCCAGCAGCCAAGGCGGACAGCCACTACTGAACAATGAGCAGTTCTTC.

This clone was found a few times. The chain employs TRBV9 and TRBJ2-2; tentative D call: TRBD2 (5 bases). Germline lookup yields CDR1 SGDLS and CDR2 YYNGEE. The CDR3 spans 15 residues. Trimming cost V 0 bases and J 8 bases, with 14 bases left between them. In nucleotides, the CDR3 is TGTGCCAGCAGCGTAGCTCGAGTCCGGGGTGGGGAGCTGTTTTTT. Translation: CASSVARVRGGELFF.

The chain employs TRBV27 and TRBJ2-7, with a weak D call TRBD2 (6 bases). CDR1 and CDR2 (germline): MNHEY, SMNVEV (reference sequence). CDR3 length: 14 amino acids. The V gene lost 5 bases and the J gene lost 6 bases, with 17 bases spanning the gap. In nucleotides, the CDR3 is TGTGCCAGCAGTCAACGGACTATTAGTTCCGAGCAGTACTTC. This codes for CASSQRTISSEQYF.

The J gene is TRBJ2-7, the V gene TRBV27; D not certain. The CDR3 totals 14 residues. Germline values: CDR1 MNHEY, CDR2 SMNVEV (reference sequence). V lost 5 bases to trimming and J lost 3 bases, with 14 bases between them. The CDR3 region has the DNA TGTGCCAGCAGTCCCCTCCTACACCTCTACGAGCAGTACTTC. It encodes CASSPLLHLYEQYF.

V and J are TRBV7-8 and TRBJ2-1; 7 bases are shared with TRBD2. This CDR3 is built from 17 residues. The trim removed 5 bases at V and 2 bases at J, leaving 12 bases unmatched. Germline V CDR1 and CDR2: SGHVS, FQNEAQ. CDR3 bases: TGTGCCAGCAGCCCGCTTGGAGCGGGGCGCCCCTACAATGAGCAGTTCTTC. Translation gives CASSPLGAGRPYNEQFF.

In its sample, this clone was seen once. The genes are TRBV5-6 and TRBJ2-7, with 8 nucleotides matching TRBD1. Trimming at V came to 4 bases and at J to 3 bases, leaving 6 bases not matched to a gene. CDR1 and CDR2 from the germline V gene are SGHDT and YYEEEE. This CDR3 is built from 14 residues. CDR3 DNA sequence: TGTGCCAGCAGCATCGGACAGGGTAACTACGAGCAGTACTTC. It is translated as CASSIGQGNYEQYF. Full variable domain (outside the CDR3, taken from reference TRBV5-6 and TRBJ2-7): DAGVTQSPTHLIKTRGQQVTLRCSPKSGHDTVSWYQQALGQGPQFIFQYYEEEERQRGNFPDRFSGHQFPNYSSELNVNALLLGDSALYLCASSIGQGNYEQYFGPGTRLTVT.

CDR3 DNA: TGTGCCAGCAGTTGGACGGTTGAAAAACTGTTTTTT. This encodes CASSWTVEKLFF. V and J are TRBV12-3 or TRBV12-4 and TRBJ1-4; D gene ambiguous. This CDR3 has 12 residues. V dropped 4 bases and J dropped 7 bases, with 7 bases sitting between them.

This clone was picked up a small number of times. The rearrangement links TRBV4-2 to TRBJ1-2, with a possible D match to TRBD1 (5 bases). Trimming removed 0 bases at V and 4 bases at J, with 15 bases between. The germline gives CDR1 LGHNA, CDR2 YNFKEQ. This CDR3 has 16 amino acids. The CDR3 loop is CASSQEGPARTYGYTF. The DNA of the CDR3 is TGTGCCAGCAGCCAAGAGGGGCCAGCTCGAACCTATGGCTACACCTTC.

The rearrangement joins TRBV11-2 to TRBJ2-7; D uncertain. CDR1 and CDR2 (germline): SGHAT, FQNNGV. The CDR3 covers 11 residues. Between the trimmed V and J ends, which lost 0 bases and 4 bases, there was a span of 1 base. CDR3 nucleotide sequence: TGTGCCAGCAGCTTAGAGTACGAGCAGTACTTC. Its translation is CASSLEYEQYF.

V and J are TRBV19 and TRBJ2-7, with D possibly matching TRBD2 (5 bases). The V and J ends lost 3 bases and 3 bases respectively, with 18 bases between them. This CDR3 has 16 amino acids. Germline CDR1 is LNHDA and CDR2 is SQIVND (reference sequence). CDR3 coding DNA: TGTGCCAGTAGTATCGTTCCGGGGTTCTCATACTACGAGCAGTACTTC. Its protein product is CASSIVPGFSYYEQYF.

This CDR3 reads CASRHRGPNEKLFF. The CDR3 nucleotides read TGCGCCAGCAGGCATAGGGGACCGAATGAAAAACTGTTTTTT. V is TRBV4-3 and J is TRBJ1-4; D perhaps matches TRBD1 (5 bases). In germline, CDR1 is LGHNA, CDR2 YSLEER. Trimming cost V 6 bases and J 5 bases, with 13 bases left between them. The CDR3 is made up of 14 amino acids.

This rearrangement joins TRBV7-9 to TRBJ1-2; D might be TRBD1 (5 bases). The CDR3 sequence is 16 residues long. The germline V gene encodes CDR1 SEHNR and CDR2 FQNEAQ (reference sequence). V shed 1 base and J shed 7 bases, with 19 bases lying between them. The CDR3 DNA follows: TGTGCCAGCAGCTTAGAAGCGGGGCATATCGGTGGTGGCTACACCTTC. Translated, it gives CASSLEAGHIGGGYTF.